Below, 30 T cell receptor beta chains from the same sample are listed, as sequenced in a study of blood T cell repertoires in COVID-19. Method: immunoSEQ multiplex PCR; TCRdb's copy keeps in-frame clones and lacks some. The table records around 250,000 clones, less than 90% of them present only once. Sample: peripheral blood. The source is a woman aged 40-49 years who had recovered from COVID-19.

CDR3 coding DNA: TGTGCCAGCAGTTACCAAGTTGCCAGGGGAAAACTGTTTTTT. It specifies CASSYQVARGKLFF. V gene TRBV6-2 or TRBV6-3 combines with J gene TRBJ1-4; D is possibly TRBD1 (6 bases). Germline assignment: CDR1 MNHEY and CDR2 SVGEGT. This CDR3 is 14 amino acids long. With 2 bases removed from V and 10 bases from J, the gap between germline ends came to 14 bases.

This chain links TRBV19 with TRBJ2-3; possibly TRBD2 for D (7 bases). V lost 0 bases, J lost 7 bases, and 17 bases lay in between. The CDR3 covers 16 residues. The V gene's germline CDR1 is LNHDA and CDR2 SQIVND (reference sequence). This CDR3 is CASSIESAGAHHTQYF. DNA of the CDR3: TGTGCCAGTAGTATAGAATCGGCGGGGGCCCATCATACGCAGTATTTT.

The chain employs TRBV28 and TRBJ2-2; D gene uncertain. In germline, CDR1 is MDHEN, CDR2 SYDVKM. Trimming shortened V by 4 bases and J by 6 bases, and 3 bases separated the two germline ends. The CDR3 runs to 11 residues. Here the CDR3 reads CASSSSGELFF. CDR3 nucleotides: TGTGCCAGCAGTTCATCCGGGGAGCTGTTTTTT.

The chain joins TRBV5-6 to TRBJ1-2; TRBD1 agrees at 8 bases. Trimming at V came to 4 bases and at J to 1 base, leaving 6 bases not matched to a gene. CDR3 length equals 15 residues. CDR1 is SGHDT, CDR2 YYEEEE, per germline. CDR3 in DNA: TGTGCCAGCAGCACCCGGACAGGGTTTAACTATGGCTACACCTTC. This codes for CASSTRTGFNYGYTF.

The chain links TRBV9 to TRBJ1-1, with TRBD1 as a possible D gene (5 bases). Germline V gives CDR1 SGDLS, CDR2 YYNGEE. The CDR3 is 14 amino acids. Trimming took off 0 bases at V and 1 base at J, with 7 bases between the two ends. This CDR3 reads CASSVGRANTEAFF. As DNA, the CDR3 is TGTGCCAGCAGCGTAGGCAGGGCGAACACTGAAGCTTTCTTT.

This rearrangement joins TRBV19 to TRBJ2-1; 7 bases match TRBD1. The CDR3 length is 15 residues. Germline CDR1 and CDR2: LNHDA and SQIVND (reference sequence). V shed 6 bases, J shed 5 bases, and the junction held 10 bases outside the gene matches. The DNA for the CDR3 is TGTGCCAGTAGCAATCGGGACAGAGATAACAATGAGCAGTTCTTC. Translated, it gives CASSNRDRDNNEQFF.

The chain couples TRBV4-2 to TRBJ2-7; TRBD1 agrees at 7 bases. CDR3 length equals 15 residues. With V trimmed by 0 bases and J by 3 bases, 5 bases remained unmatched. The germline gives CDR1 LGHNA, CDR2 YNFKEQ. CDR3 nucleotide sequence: TGTGCCAGCAGCCAAGAACGAGGGACAGTCTACGAGCAGTACTTC. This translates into CASSQERGTVYEQYF.

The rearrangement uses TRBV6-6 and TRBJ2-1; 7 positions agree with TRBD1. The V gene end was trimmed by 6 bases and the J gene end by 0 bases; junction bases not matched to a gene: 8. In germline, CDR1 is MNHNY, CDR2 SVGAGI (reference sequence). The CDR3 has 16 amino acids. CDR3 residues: CASRATGALSYNEQFF. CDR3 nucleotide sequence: TGTGCCAGCAGAGCCACAGGGGCGCTCTCCTACAATGAGCAGTTCTTC.

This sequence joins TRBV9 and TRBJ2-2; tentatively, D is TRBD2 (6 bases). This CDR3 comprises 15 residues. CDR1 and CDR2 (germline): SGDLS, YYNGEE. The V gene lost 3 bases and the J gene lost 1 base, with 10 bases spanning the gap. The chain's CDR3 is CASSAGTVNTGELFF. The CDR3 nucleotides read TGTGCCAGCAGCGCCGGGACTGTGAACACCGGGGAGCTGTTTTTT.

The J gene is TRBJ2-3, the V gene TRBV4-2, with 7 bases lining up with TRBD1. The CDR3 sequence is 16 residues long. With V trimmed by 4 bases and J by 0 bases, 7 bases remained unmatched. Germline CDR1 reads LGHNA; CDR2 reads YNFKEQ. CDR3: CASSPLNRGSTDTQYF. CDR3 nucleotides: TGTGCCAGCAGCCCCTTAAACAGGGGAAGCACAGATACGCAGTATTTT.

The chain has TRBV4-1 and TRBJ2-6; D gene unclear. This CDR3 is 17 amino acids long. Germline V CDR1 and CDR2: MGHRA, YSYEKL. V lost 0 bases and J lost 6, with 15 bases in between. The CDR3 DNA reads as TGCGCCAGCAGCCAAGATCGTAGAGCTCGCGAGGCCAACGTCCTGACTTTC. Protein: CASSQDRRAREANVLTF.

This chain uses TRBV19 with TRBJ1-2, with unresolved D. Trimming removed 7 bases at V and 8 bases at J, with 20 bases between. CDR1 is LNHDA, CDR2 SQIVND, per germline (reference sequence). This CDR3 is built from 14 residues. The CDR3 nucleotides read TGTGCCAGTACCTTCACCCCGGTACCCGGGGGCTACACCTTC. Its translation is CASTFTPVPGGYTF.

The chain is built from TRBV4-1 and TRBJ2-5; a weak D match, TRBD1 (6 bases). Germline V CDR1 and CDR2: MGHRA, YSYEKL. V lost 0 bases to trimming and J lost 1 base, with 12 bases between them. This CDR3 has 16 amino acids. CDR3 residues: CASSQEPGHAQETQYF. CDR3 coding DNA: TGCGCCAGCAGCCAAGAGCCGGGACACGCCCAAGAGACCCAGTACTTC.

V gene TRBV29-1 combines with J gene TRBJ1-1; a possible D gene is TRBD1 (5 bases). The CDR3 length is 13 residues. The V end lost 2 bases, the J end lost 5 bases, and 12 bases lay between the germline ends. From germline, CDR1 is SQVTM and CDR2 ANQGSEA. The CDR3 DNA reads TGCAGCGTTGAATCGGGGGTTCGTACTGAAGCTTTCTTT. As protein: CSVESGVRTEAFF.

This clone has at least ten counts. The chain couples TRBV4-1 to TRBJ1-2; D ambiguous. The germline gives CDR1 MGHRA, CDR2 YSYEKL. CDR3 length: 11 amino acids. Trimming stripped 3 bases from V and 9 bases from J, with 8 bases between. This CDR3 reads CASSQRRSYTF. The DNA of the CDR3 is TGCGCCAGCAGCCAGCGGCGGAGCTACACCTTC.

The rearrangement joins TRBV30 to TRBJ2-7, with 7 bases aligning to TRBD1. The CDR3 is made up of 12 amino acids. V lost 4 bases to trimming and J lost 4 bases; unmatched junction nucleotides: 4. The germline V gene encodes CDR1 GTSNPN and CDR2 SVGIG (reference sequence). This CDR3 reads CAWNRGGYEQYF. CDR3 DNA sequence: TGTGCCTGGAACAGGGGTGGATACGAGCAGTACTTC.

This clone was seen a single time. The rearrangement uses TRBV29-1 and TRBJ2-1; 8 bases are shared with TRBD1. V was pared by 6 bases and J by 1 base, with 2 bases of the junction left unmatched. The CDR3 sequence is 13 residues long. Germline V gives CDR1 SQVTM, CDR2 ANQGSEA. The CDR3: CSVTGESYNEQFF. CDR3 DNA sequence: TGCAGCGTGACAGGGGAGTCCTACAATGAGCAGTTCTTC.

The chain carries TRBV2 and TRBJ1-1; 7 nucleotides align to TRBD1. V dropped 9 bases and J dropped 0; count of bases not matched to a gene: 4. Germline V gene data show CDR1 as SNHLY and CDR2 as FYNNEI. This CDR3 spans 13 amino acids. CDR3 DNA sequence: TGTGCCAGAAGGACAGGACTGAACACTGAAGCTTTCTTT. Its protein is CARRTGLNTEAFF.

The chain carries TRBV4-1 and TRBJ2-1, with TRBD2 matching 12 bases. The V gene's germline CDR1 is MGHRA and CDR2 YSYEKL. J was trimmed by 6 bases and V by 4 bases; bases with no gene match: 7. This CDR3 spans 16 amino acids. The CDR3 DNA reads TGCGCCAGCAGCCTTAGACTAGCGGGGGTGGGCAATGAGCAGTTCTTC. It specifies CASSLRLAGVGNEQFF.

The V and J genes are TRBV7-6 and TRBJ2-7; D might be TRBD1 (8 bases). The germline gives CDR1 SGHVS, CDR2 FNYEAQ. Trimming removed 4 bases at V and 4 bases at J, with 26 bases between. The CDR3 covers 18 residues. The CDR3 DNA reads TGTGCCAGCAGCTCGACGCCAGGGGGGGATGACAGGGGTTACGAGCAGTACTTC. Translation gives CASSSTPGGDDRGYEQYF. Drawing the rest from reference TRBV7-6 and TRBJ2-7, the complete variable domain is GAGVSQSPRYKVTKRGQDVALRCDPISGHVSLYWYRQALGQGPEFLTYFNYEAQQDKSGLPNDRFSAERPEGSISTLTIQRTEQRDSAMYRCASSSTPGGDDRGYEQYFGPGTRLTVT.

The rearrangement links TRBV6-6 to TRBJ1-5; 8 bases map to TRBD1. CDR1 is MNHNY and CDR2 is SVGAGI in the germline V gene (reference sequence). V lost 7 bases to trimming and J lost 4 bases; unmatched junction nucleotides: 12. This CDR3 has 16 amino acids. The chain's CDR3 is CASTFQGAEFNQPQHF. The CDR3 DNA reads TGTGCCAGCACTTTCCAGGGGGCCGAGTTTAATCAGCCCCAGCATTTT.

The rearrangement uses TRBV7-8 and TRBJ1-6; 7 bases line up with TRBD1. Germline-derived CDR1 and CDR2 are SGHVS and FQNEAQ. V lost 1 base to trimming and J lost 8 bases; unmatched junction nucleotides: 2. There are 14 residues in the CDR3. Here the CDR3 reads CASSLEGAYSPLHF. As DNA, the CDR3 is TGTGCCAGCAGCTTAGAGGGGGCATATTCACCCCTCCACTTT.

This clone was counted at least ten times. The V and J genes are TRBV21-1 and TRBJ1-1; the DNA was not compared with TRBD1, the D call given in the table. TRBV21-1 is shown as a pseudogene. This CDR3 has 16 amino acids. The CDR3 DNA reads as TGTGCCAGCAGCAAAGCAGGGACAGGGAGATGGACTGAAGCTTTCTTT. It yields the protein CASSKAGTGRWTEAFF.

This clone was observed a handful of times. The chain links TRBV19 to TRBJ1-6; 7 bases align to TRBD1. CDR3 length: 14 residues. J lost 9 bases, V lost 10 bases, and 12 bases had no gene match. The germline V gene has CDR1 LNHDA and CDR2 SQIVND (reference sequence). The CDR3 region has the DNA TGTGCCACCCGATCGGGACAGTTTAGTTCACCCCTCCACTTT. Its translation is CATRSGQFSSPLHF.

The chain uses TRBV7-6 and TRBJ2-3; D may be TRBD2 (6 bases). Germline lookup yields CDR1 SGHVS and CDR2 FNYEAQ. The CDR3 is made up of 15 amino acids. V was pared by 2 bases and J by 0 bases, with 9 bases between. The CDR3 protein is CASSLRGTSTDTQYF. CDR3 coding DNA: TGTGCCAGCAGCTTACGGGGGACTAGCACAGATACGCAGTATTTT.

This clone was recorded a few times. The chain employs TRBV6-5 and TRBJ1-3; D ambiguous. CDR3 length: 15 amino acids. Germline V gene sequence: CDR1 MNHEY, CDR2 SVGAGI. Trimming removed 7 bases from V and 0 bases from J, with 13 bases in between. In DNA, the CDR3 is TGTGCCAGCAACGACCTGACGGGCTCTGGAAACACCATATATTTT. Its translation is CASNDLTGSGNTIYF.

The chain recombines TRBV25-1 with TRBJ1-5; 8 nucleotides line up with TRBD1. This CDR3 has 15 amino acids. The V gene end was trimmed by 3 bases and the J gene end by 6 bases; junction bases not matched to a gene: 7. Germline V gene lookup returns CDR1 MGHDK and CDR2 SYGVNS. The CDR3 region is CASSEDRVVGQPQHF. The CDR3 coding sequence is TGTGCCAGCAGTGAGGACAGGGTCGTCGGTCAGCCCCAGCATTTT.

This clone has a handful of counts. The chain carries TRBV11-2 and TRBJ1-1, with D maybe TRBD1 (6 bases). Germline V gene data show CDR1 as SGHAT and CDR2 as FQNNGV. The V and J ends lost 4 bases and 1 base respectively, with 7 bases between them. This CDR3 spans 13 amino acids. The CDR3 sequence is CASSWTANTEAFF. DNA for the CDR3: TGTGCCAGCAGCTGGACAGCGAACACTGAAGCTTTCTTT.

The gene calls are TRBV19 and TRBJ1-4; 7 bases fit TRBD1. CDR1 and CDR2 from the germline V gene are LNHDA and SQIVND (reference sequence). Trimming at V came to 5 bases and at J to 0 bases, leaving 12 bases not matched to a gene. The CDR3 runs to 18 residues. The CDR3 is CASSPRQGPLATNEKLFF. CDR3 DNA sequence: TGTGCCAGTAGTCCCAGACAGGGACCACTTGCAACTAATGAAAAACTGTTTTTT.

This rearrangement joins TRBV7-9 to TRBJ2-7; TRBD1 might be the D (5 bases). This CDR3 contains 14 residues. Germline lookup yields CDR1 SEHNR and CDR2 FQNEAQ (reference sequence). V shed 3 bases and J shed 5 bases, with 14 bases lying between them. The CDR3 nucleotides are TGTGCCAGCAGCTTCAGGGCCATCCAGAACGAGCAGTACTTC. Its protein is CASSFRAIQNEQYF.